These 4 T cell receptor beta chains came from one sample sequenced in a study of blood T cell repertoires in COVID-19 (dated by TCRdb to 2018 to 2021). The library was made by the immunoSEQ multiplex PCR assay. This immuneACCESS table, as held by TCRdb, lists in-frame sequences with V and J called but not all clones. Of the missing ones, under half trace to an unresolved V gene in checked studies; the others have no known cause. Here the sample has about 210,000 clones; 75% to 85% occur a single time. Approximately 5.2% of the sample goes to the ten largest clones. The sequenced material came from peripheral blood. The receptors come from a woman in her sixties or seventies with COVID-19, enrolled during active disease.

A remark on this clone: Additional DNA sequences in this sample encode the identical CDR3. The V and J genes are TRBV12-5 and TRBJ2-2; 14 nucleotides align to TRBD2. Germline V gives CDR1 LGHNT, CDR2 FRNRAP. J was trimmed by 1 base and V by 6 bases; bases with no gene match: 4. CDR3 length equals 17 residues. CDR3 DNA: TGTGCTAGTGGATCCGGGACTAGCGGGAGGAACACCGGGGAGCTGTTTTTT. This encodes CASGSGTSGRNTGELFF.

V usage is TRBV30 and J usage is TRBJ1-1; weak D call: TRBD1 (5 bases). This CDR3 is built from 11 residues. V shed 2 bases and J shed 6 bases, with 7 bases lying between them. Germline CDR1 is GTSNPN and CDR2 is SVGIG (reference sequence). The CDR3 DNA reads TGTGCCTGGAGTTTCAGGGCTGAAGCTTTCTTT. It codes for CAWSFRAEAFF.

The chain is built from TRBV11-3 and TRBJ2-1; D is uncertain. The CDR3 has 14 residues. Germline V lookup: CDR1 SGHNT, CDR2 YENEEA. Trimming shortened V by 3 bases and J by 10 bases, and 16 bases separated the two germline ends. The CDR3 sequence is CASSFGSSGYEQFF. CDR3 sequence (DNA): TGTGCCAGCAGCTTCGGATCCTCCGGGTACGAGCAGTTCTTC.

CDR3 DNA: TGTGCCTGGGGGCGGCCCTCCTTGAACACTGAAGCTTTCTTT. It is translated as CAWGRPSLNTEAFF. The rearrangement joins TRBV30 to TRBJ1-1; unclear D gene. V gave up 5 bases and J gave up 0 bases, with 13 bases separating them. Germline V gene sequence: CDR1 GTSNPN, CDR2 SVGIG (reference sequence). The CDR3 runs to 14 residues.